The rows below give T cell receptor beta chains drawn from one sample of a study of T cells in localized non-small cell lung cancer. The protocol was immunoSEQ multiplex PCR, while the TCRdb copy is restricted to in-frame clones and leaves out a portion. Here the sample spans roughly 2,400 clones, around 21% being singletons. Source: lung tumor tissue, taken before any cancer treatment. The receptors were sampled from an older male donor with stage I lung adenocarcinoma. Each CDR3 is given with its conserved first and last residue. D genes are given only for firm matches. Some rows have no size entry. The others give once, few or many, or a class for an expanded clone.

>TRBJ2-7|19|TRBV11-3|TRBD1|medium-sized
TGTGCCAGCAGCTTTGGGGGGACAGGCCGCTGGACGAACCCCGGGGAGCAGTACTTC
CASSFGGTGRWTNPGEQYF
>TRBJ2-1|16|TRBV19|TRBD1|.
TGTGCCAGTAGCCTGATCGGGGACAGGGACTACAATGAGCAGTTCTTC
CASSLIGDRDYNEQFF
>TRBJ2-7|15|TRBV18|TRBD1|.
TGTGCCAGCTCACACCGAGGACAGGGAAACTACGAGCAGTACTTC
CASSHRGQGNYEQYF
>TRBJ2-7|13|TRBV29-1|.|.
TGCAGCGTTGATTCCGGGGGATCCTACGAGCAGTACTTC
CSVDSGGSYEQYF
>TRBJ2-5|15|TRBV10-2|TRBD1|.
TGCGCCAGCAGTGACCAGACAGGGGGCCAAGAGACCCAGTACTTC
CASSDQTGGQETQYF
>TRBJ2-5|15|TRBV6-8|TRBD2|few
TGTGCCAGCAGCCCTTTAGCGGGGGGTGGGGAGACCCAGTACTTC
CASSPLAGGGETQYF
>TRBJ2-5|15|TRBV6-8|.|.
TGTGCCAGCAGAACATTCAGGGGAGGCGGGGAGACCCAGTACTTC
CASRTFRGGGETQYF
>TRBJ2-5|18|TRBV15|TRBD2|few
TGTGCCACCAGCAGAGATGGGAGGACTAGCGGGACCCAAGAGACCCAGTACTTC
CATSRDGRTSGTQETQYF
>TRBJ1-4|17|TRBV11-3|.|.
TGTGCCAGCAGCTTGATGGCCCACGGCGATGAGTTAGAGGGTCTGTTTTTT
CASSLMAHGDELEGLFF
>TRBJ2-3|13|TRBV18|.|.
TGTGCCAGCTCACCGAGCGGGACAGATACGCAGTATTTT
CASSPSGTDTQYF
>TRBJ2-7|14|TRBV6-8|.|.
TGTGCCAGCAGTTACTCGAGTAGCTCCTACGAGCAGTACTTC
CASSYSSSSYEQYF
>TRBJ1-2|14|TRBV6-8|.|few
TGTGCCAGCAGTTACACGGGATTGAAGGATGGCTACACCTTC
CASSYTGLKDGYTF
>TRBJ1-1|14|TRBV9|.|.
TGTGCCAGCAGTGAAGCCGCGTTGGCGGGAGAAGCTTTCTTT
CASSEAALAGEAFF
>TRBJ2-1|16|TRBV18|.|few
TGTGCCAGCTCACCCGGGACGGAAGCACCTTACAATGAGCAGTTCTTC
CASSPGTEAPYNEQFF
>TRBJ1-5|16|TRBV9|.|few
TGTGCCAGCAGCGACCTCGGGAGGGCCCGCGGACAGCCCCAGCATTTT
CASSDLGRARGQPQHF
>TRBJ2-5|14|TRBV28|TRBD1|few
TGTGCCAGCACCTCGGGACAGGGGCAGGAGACCCAGTACTTC
CASTSGQGQETQYF
>TRBJ2-7|16|TRBV9|TRBD2|few
TGTGCCAGCAGCGCCCGGACTAGCGGTTATACCTACGAGCAGTACTTC
CASSARTSGYTYEQYF
>TRBJ2-1|17|TRBV4-1|TRBD2|medium-sized
TGCGCCAGCAGCCAAGTCCTAGCGGGAGGGCCAAGCAATGAGCAGTTCTTC
CASSQVLAGGPSNEQFF
>TRBJ2-1|17|TRBV11-3|TRBD1|few
TGTGCCAGCAGCTTAGGGAGAACCAGGGGGCTATACAATGAGCAGTTCTTC
CASSLGRTRGLYNEQFF
>TRBJ2-2|18|TRBV9|TRBD1|few
TGTGCCAGCAGCGGCAACCCGTCCGGGACAGTGAACACCGGGGAGCTGTTTTTT
CASSGNPSGTVNTGELFF
>TRBJ2-3|15|TRBV5-1|.|.
TGCGCCAGCAGCCCCCCGACAGGAACCACAGATACGCAGTATTTT
CASSPPTGTTDTQYF
>TRBJ2-1|14|TRBV11-3|.|few
TGTGCCAGCAGCTTATTCTGGGGTTGGGGTGAGCAGTTCTTC
CASSLFWGWGEQFF
>TRBJ2-7|14|TRBV6-8|.|few
TGTGCCAGCAGTTACTCGAGCCCGGACTACGAGCAGTACTTC
CASSYSSPDYEQYF
>TRBJ2-3|13|TRBV14|.|.
TGTGCCAGCAGCCAAGAAGTCGGGGATACGCAGTATTTT
CASSQEVGDTQYF
>TRBJ1-1|14|TRBV11-3|.|medium-sized
TGTGCCAGCAGCTTAGGGCCAGGGGCCACTGAAGCTTTCTTT
CASSLGPGATEAFF
>TRBJ2-1|15|TRBV9|TRBD2|medium-sized
TGTGCCAGCAGCGCTAGCGGGAGTACCTACAATGAGCAGTTCTTC
CASSASGSTYNEQFF
>TRBJ2-5|18|TRBV19|TRBD2|.
TGTGCCAGTAGTATTCAGGGGGGACTAGCGGGAGTGAAGGGGACCCAGTACTTC
CASSIQGGLAGVKGTQYF
>TRBJ2-7|14|TRBV28|TRBD2|medium-sized
TGTGCCAGCAGTCCCAGCGGGAGTCTCGACGAGCAGTACTTC
CASSPSGSLDEQYF
>TRBJ1-2|14|TRBV11-3|.|.
TGTGCCAGCAGCGCGGGGATCGGGGCCGCTGGCTACACCTTC
CASSAGIGAAGYTF
>TRBJ1-5|15|TRBV11-3|.|.
TGTGCCAGCAGCCAAGGTACCAATAGCAATCAGCCCCAGCATTTT
CASSQGTNSNQPQHF
>TRBJ2-1|18|TRBV11-3|TRBD2|.
TGTGCCAGCAGCTTAGTACGCCTACTAGCGTCTTCCTACAATGAGCAGTTCTTC
CASSLVRLLASSYNEQFF
>TRBJ2-1|14|TRBV9|TRBD2|.
TGTGCCAGCAGTCGGGAGGGGTCCTACAATGAGCAGTTCTTC
CASSREGSYNEQFF
>TRBJ2-2|16|TRBV9|TRBD1|few
TGTGCCAGCAGCGACATGACAGGGAAAAGCACCGGGGAGCTGTTTTTT
CASSDMTGKSTGELFF
>TRBJ2-7|13|TRBV6-8|.|medium-sized
TGTGCCAGCACCCCAGGGTTCTCCTACGAGCAGTACTTC
CASTPGFSYEQYF
>TRBJ2-5|12|TRBV29-1|.|.
TGCAGCGTGAACACAGGGTTCGGGACCCAGTACTTC
CSVNTGFGTQYF
>TRBJ2-2|15|TRBV11-3|TRBD2|medium-sized
TGTGCCAGCAGCAAGACTAGCGTCTACACCGGGGAGCTGTTTTTT
CASSKTSVYTGELFF
>TRBJ2-5|12|TRBV9|.|few
TGTGCCAATCTGGGCCTCCAAGAGACCCAGTACTTC
CANLGLQETQYF
>TRBJ2-1|15|TRBV19|.|few
TGTGCCAGTAGTGAGGACAGAACGACCTACAATGAGCAGTTCTTC
CASSEDRTTYNEQFF
>TRBJ2-7|12|TRBV29-1|.|medium-sized
TGCAGCGTTCATGGACAACCCTACGAGCAGTACTTC
CSVHGQPYEQYF
>TRBJ2-1|12|TRBV19|.|.
TGTGCCAGTAGTATGATACCCAGTGAGCAGTTCTTC
CASSMIPSEQFF
>TRBJ2-7|15|TRBV9|.|.
TGTGCCAGCAGTGATGGTTCTGGCAGAACCTACGAGCAGTACTTC
CASSDGSGRTYEQYF
>TRBJ1-4|17|TRBV5-1|TRBD1|.
TGCGCCAGCAGCCCAACTTTTGGACAGGGGATTAATGAAAAACTGTTTTTT
CASSPTFGQGINEKLFF
>TRBJ1-3|15|TRBV5-1|.|.
TGCGCCAGCAGCCTCGGCGGGCTGATGGAGGACACCATATATTTT
CASSLGGLMEDTIYF
>TRBJ2-7|15|TRBV18|.|few
TGTGCCAGCTCACCACCGGGGAGCCAGGGGTACGAGCAGTACTTC
CASSPPGSQGYEQYF
>TRBJ1-2|13|TRBV6-8|.|.
TGTGCCAGCAGTTACGGGCTGAACTATGGCTACACCTTC
CASSYGLNYGYTF
>TRBJ2-7|12|TRBV29-1|TRBD2|.
TGCAGCGTTTCGACTAGCACCTACGAGCAGTACTTC
CSVSTSTYEQYF
>TRBJ2-5|13|TRBV6-8|.|.
TGTGCCATCAACCGGGGCCTACAAGAGACCCAGTACTTC
CAINRGLQETQYF
>TRBJ1-4|15|TRBV19|.|.
TGTGCCAGTCAGCCGGGACAAACAACTAATGAAAAACTGTTTTTT
CASQPGQTTNEKLFF
>TRBJ1-1|14|TRBV18|.|.
TGTGCCAGCTCACCACCAGAGCTGAACACTGAAGCTTTCTTT
CASSPPELNTEAFF
>TRBJ2-3|17|TRBV11-3|TRBD2|few
TGTGCCAGCAGCCTATCCCTCCAAGCGGGAGGCACAGATACGCAGTATTTT
CASSLSLQAGGTDTQYF
>TRBJ2-7|15|TRBV15|.|large
TGTGCCACCAGCAGAGACCGGACAGCCTTTGGGGAGCAGTACTTC
CATSRDRTAFGEQYF
>TRBJ1-1|15|TRBV11-3|TRBD1|.
TGTGCCAGCAGCCTTAGACAGGGGAGTAACACTGAAGCTTTCTTT
CASSLRQGSNTEAFF
>TRBJ2-1|15|TRBV18|.|.
TGTGCCAGCTCACCTACAGGGCTCGAGAAAAATGAGCAGTTCTTC
CASSPTGLEKNEQFF
>TRBJ2-7|12|TRBV6-8|.|few
TGTGCGGCAGGGGCCGTGGCCTACGAGCAGTACTTC
CAAGAVAYEQYF
>TRBJ1-4|16|TRBV12-5|TRBD1|.
TGTGCTAGTGGTTGGGGACCGGGGACAGGAGATGAAAAACTGTTTTTT
CASGWGPGTGDEKLFF
>TRBJ2-5|16|TRBV15|TRBD2|few
TGTGCCACCAGCAGAGCAGTAGCGGGAAGGAGTGAGACCCAGTACTTC
CATSRAVAGRSETQYF
>TRBJ1-1|15|TRBV18|TRBD1|.
TGTGCCAGCTCACGCGACAGGGGGCGAGGCACTGAAGCTTTCTTT
CASSRDRGRGTEAFF
>TRBJ1-1|14|TRBV11-3|.|medium-sized
TGTGCCAGCAGCAGCCAGAGCATGAACACTGAAGCTTTCTTT
CASSSQSMNTEAFF
>TRBJ2-3|16|TRBV6-8|.|.
TGTGCCAGCAGTTACTTGGCCTTAGTGGGCACAGATACGCAGTATTTT
CASSYLALVGTDTQYF